This T cell receptor (beta chain) came from a study of cytomegalovirus exposure and HLA in healthy donors. PCR primers comprised 60 Vbeta and 13 Jbeta primers. Repertoires were generated with immunoSEQ multiplex PCR, while TCRdb's copy carries only in-frame clones and drops some. The table includes roughly 150,000 clones, 70% to 90% detected once. In its sample, this clone was seen once. Its antigen is unknown. Whole-study results and caveats: The study put roughly 160 TCR beta chains on its list as cytomegalovirus-associated.

Germline CDR1 is SGHTA and CDR2 is FQGTGA. V shed 5 bases, J shed 1 base, and the junction held 1 base outside the gene matches. The CDR3 runs 14 residues. This chain joins TRBV7-3 and TRBJ2-3; TRBD1 agrees at 9 bases. The sequencing sample was made of PBMCs. The receptor comes from a woman aged 18-29 years in good health and CMV-seronegative. For the CDR3, the DNA is TGTGCCAGCAGCCGGACAGGGGGCACAGATACGCAGTATTTT. This sequence encodes CASSRTGGTDTQYF.